Below, 29 T cell receptor beta chains from the same sample are listed, as sequenced in a study of cytomegalovirus exposure and HLA in healthy donors. Primers included in the PCR were 60 Vbeta and 13 Jbeta primers. Only in-frame clones appear in the TCRdb table, and some are missing; sequencing was by immunoSEQ multiplex PCR. Found here are around 140,000 clones, around 77% of them singletons; the top ten hold 0.94%. Specimen: PBMCs. These receptors originate from a woman aged 55-70 years in good health and CMV-seronegative.

The V call is TRBV19, the J call TRBJ2-1; 10 nucleotides align to TRBD2. The junction had 5 bases not matched to a gene; V was cut back by 5 bases and J by 4 bases. The CDR3 runs 15 residues. CDR1 is LNHDA, CDR2 SQIVND, per germline (reference sequence). The CDR3 is CASSPETSGYNEQFF. Here the CDR3 DNA reads TGTGCCAGTAGTCCCGAGACTAGCGGGTACAATGAGCAGTTCTTC.

The J gene is TRBJ2-7, the V gene TRBV5-6; D possibly corresponds to TRBD2 (6 bases). Trimming took off 3 bases at V and 2 bases at J, with 12 bases between the two ends. CDR1 SGHDT and CDR2 YYEEEE come from the germline V gene. The CDR3 sequence is 14 residues long. The CDR3 reads CASSSGVLAYEQYF. DNA for the CDR3: TGTGCCAGCAGCTCGGGGGTTTTAGCCTACGAGCAGTACTTC. Full variable domain (missing parts from reference TRBV5-6 and TRBJ2-7): DAGVTQSPTHLIKTRGQQVTLRCSPKSGHDTVSWYQQALGQGPQFIFQYYEEEERQRGNFPDRFSGHQFPNYSSELNVNALLLGDSALYLCASSSGVLAYEQYFGPGTRLTVT.

The CDR3 loop is CASSWISGRAYNEQFF. Written as DNA, the CDR3 is TGTGCCAGCAGCTGGATAAGCGGGAGGGCCTACAATGAGCAGTTCTTC. The gene calls are TRBV7-2 and TRBJ2-1; 10 nucleotides agree with TRBD2. Germline CDR1 SGHTA, CDR2 FQGNSA. The CDR3 runs 16 residues. V dropped 4 bases and J dropped 2; count of bases not matched to a gene: 5.

The chain joins TRBV4-1 to TRBJ2-5, with 12 bases identical to TRBD2. Gene TRBJ2-7 matches the end of the DNA better, so the J call may be wrong. Germline CDR1 reads MGHRA; CDR2 reads YSYEKL. The CDR3 has 18 residues. The CDR3 sequence is CASSHDRRTSGNPYEQYF. The CDR3 region has the DNA TGCGCCAGCAGCCACGACCGAAGGACTAGCGGGAACCCTTACGAGCAGTACTTC.

The chain employs TRBV28 and TRBJ1-4, with 7 bases identical to TRBD1. This CDR3 has 15 residues. The trim removed 6 bases at V and 5 bases at J, leaving 9 bases unmatched. Germline V lookup: CDR1 MDHEN, CDR2 SYDVKM. CDR3 residues: CASREGTVKNEKLFF. DNA of the CDR3: TGTGCCAGCAGAGAAGGGACAGTTAAGAATGAAAAACTGTTTTTT.

V usage is TRBV7-9 and J usage is TRBJ2-2, with 9 bases fitting TRBD1. Per germline, CDR1 SEHNR and CDR2 FQNEAQ (reference sequence). This CDR3 has 15 residues. J gave up 2 bases and V 10 bases, and 8 bases lay outside the gene matches. The CDR3 DNA reads TGTGCCAACCACCGGGACAGGGAAAACACCGGGGAGCTGTTTTTT. Protein product: CANHRDRENTGELFF.

The chain recombines TRBV7-2 with TRBJ1-5, with a tentative D call TRBD1 (5 bases). V shed 5 bases and J shed 5 bases, with 13 bases lying between them. Germline-derived CDR1 and CDR2 are SGHTA and FQGNSA. The CDR3 runs 14 residues. The CDR3 reads CASSAQGSYQPQHF. CDR3 sequence (DNA): TGTGCCAGCAGCGCCCAGGGTTCGTATCAGCCCCAGCATTTT.

The chain carries TRBV9 and TRBJ2-3, with D perhaps matching TRBD2 (5 bases). Germline V gene sequence: CDR1 SGDLS, CDR2 YYNGEE. The CDR3 covers 15 residues. V lost 6 bases to trimming and J lost 0 bases, with 14 bases between them. CDR3 nucleotide sequence: TGTGCCAGCACGCGGGCCCTGGGCAGCACAGATACGCAGTATTTT. The encoded protein is CASTRALGSTDTQYF.

This chain links TRBV19 with TRBJ2-1; 8 bases map to TRBD2. Trimming took 7 bases from V and 4 from J; bases not matched to a gene: 6. Germline loops: CDR1 LNHDA, CDR2 SQIVND (reference sequence). The CDR3 loop spans 14 amino acids. The CDR3 DNA reads TGTGCCAGTACGGGCGGGGGGCGGTACAATGAGCAGTTCTTC. Amino acid sequence: CASTGGGRYNEQFF.

The chain is built from TRBV27 and TRBJ1-6; 10 bases match TRBD1. Trimming at V came to 5 bases and at J to 6 bases, leaving 4 bases not matched to a gene. This CDR3 has 15 amino acids. Germline CDR1 reads MNHEY; CDR2 reads SMNVEV (reference sequence). CDR3 sequence reads: CASSPRTGGNSPLHF. The CDR3 DNA is TGTGCCAGCAGTCCTAGGACAGGGGGTAATTCACCCCTCCACTTT.

This chain links TRBV7-2 with TRBJ2-1; D unclear. The CDR3 runs 13 residues. CDR1 and CDR2 (germline): SGHTA, FQGNSA. Trimming shortened V by 3 bases and J by 5 bases, and 8 bases separated the two germline ends. CDR3 residues: CASSFIRDNEQFF. CDR3 bases: TGTGCCAGCAGCTTTATTCGGGACAATGAGCAGTTCTTC.

CDR3 in amino acids: CASSLTGQRANYGYTF. The CDR3 DNA is TGTGCCAGCAGTTTAACGGGACAGCGAGCTAACTATGGCTACACCTTC. This rearrangement joins TRBV28 to TRBJ1-2; the match to TRBD1 covers 7 bases. CDR1 is MDHEN and CDR2 is SYDVKM in the germline V gene. V was pared by 2 bases and J by 0 bases, with 6 bases of the junction left unmatched. The CDR3 contains 16 residues.

This clone was counted once. The chain combines TRBV7-8 with TRBJ2-7, with 12 bases aligning to TRBD2. This CDR3 spans 16 amino acids. The junction had 5 bases not matched to a gene; V was cut back by 0 bases and J by 5 bases. From germline, CDR1 is SGHVS and CDR2 FQNEAQ. The CDR3 sequence is CASSLALAGGPHEQYF. The CDR3 coding sequence is TGTGCCAGCAGCTTAGCCCTAGCGGGAGGGCCCCACGAGCAGTACTTC.

The chain has TRBV18 and TRBJ1-4; TRBD1 is a possible D gene (5 bases). V was pared by 2 bases and J by 7 bases, with 8 bases between. Per germline, CDR1 KGHSH and CDR2 LQKENI. The CDR3 totals 13 residues. CDR3 nucleotide sequence: TGTGCCAGCTCACCAAGGGGAGGTGAAAAACTGTTTTTT. Amino acid sequence: CASSPRGGEKLFF.

The chain recombines TRBV27 with TRBJ1-2; TRBD1 matches 9 bases. CDR1 is MNHEY, CDR2 SMNVEV, per germline (reference sequence). Germline trimming cut 8 bases from V and 5 bases from J; bases unmatched to any gene: 9. The CDR3 length is 14 residues. The chain's CDR3 is CASAGRDREYGYTF. Here the CDR3 DNA reads TGTGCCAGCGCCGGCCGGGACAGGGAATATGGCTACACCTTC.

The V gene is TRBV6-1, the J gene TRBJ2-5; the D gene is possibly TRBD2 (6 bases). Germline-derived CDR1 and CDR2 are MNHNS and SASEGT. Trimming took off 4 bases at V and 2 bases at J, with 11 bases between the two ends. The CDR3 totals 14 residues. CDR3 loop: CASSVGTSQETQYF. The CDR3 DNA reads as TGTGCCAGCAGTGTTGGGACTTCTCAAGAGACCCAGTACTTC.

V and J are TRBV7-6 and TRBJ2-7; TRBD1 might be the D (5 bases). Germline loops: CDR1 SGHVS, CDR2 FNYEAQ. The ends were cut back, 5 bases at V and 4 bases at J, with 12 bases in the middle. This CDR3 is built from 13 residues. This chain's CDR3 is CASSQGSGYEQYF. The CDR3 DNA is TGTGCCAGCAGCCAGGGATCCGGTTACGAGCAGTACTTC.

This clone was picked up a small number of times. The chain carries TRBV5-6 and TRBJ2-1, with D possibly being TRBD2 (7 bases). This CDR3 spans 17 amino acids. Germline CDR1 is SGHDT and CDR2 is YYEEEE. V lost 4 bases and J lost 3, with 20 bases in between. In DNA form, the CDR3 reads TGTGCCAGCAGCCCTAGCCAAGGCGGGGGCCTCTACAATGAGCAGTTCTTC. The encoded protein is CASSPSQGGGLYNEQFF.

The J gene is TRBJ1-2, the V gene TRBV5-6, with a tentative D call TRBD1 (6 bases). The CDR3 spans 16 residues. Germline V gene lookup returns CDR1 SGHDT and CDR2 YYEEEE. Trimming cost V 5 bases and J 0 bases, with 17 bases left between them. CDR3 protein: CASRGGQTAANYGYTF. CDR3 sequence (DNA): TGTGCCAGCAGGGGGGGGCAGACAGCAGCTAACTATGGCTACACCTTC.

The CDR3 here is CASSKEKQCGIDLFGNTIYF. CDR3 bases: TGTGCCAGCAGCAAAGAGAAGCAATGCGGAATAGATTTGTTTGGGAACACCATATATTTT. The chain uses TRBV21-1 and TRBJ1-3. TRBV21-1 is a pseudogene. This CDR3 comprises 20 residues.

The chain employs TRBV6-6 and TRBJ2-7; 8 bases map to TRBD2. Unmatched junction bases numbered 7, after V lost 2 bases and J lost 4 bases. CDR1 is MNHNY, CDR2 SVGAGI, per germline (reference sequence). The CDR3 sequence is 15 residues long. The CDR3 protein is CASSYTSGGPYEQYF. The CDR3 DNA sequence: TGTGCCAGCAGTTACACTTCGGGAGGGCCATACGAGCAGTACTTC.

The chain recombines TRBV4-2 with TRBJ2-7; 7 nucleotides match TRBD2. CDR1 and CDR2 (germline): LGHNA, YNFKEQ. With 1 base clipped from V and 1 base from J, the junction kept 4 bases outside the gene matches. This CDR3 region has 15 residues. The CDR3, as DNA: TGTGCCAGCAGCCAAGGTATTAGCGGGTCCTACGAGCAGTACTTC. Protein: CASSQGISGSYEQYF.

The chain uses TRBV7-6 and TRBJ2-3; 16 positions agree with TRBD2. The CDR3 totals 16 residues. The J segment lost 4 bases and the V segment lost 3 bases, leaving 1 base of the junction unmatched. Germline CDR1 reads SGHVS; CDR2 reads FNYEAQ. CDR3 sequence reads: CASSLGTSGGADTQYF. DNA for the CDR3: TGTGCCAGCAGCTTGGGGACTAGCGGGGGGGCAGATACGCAGTATTTT.

V usage is TRBV4-2 and J usage is TRBJ2-2; 7 nucleotides line up with TRBD1. Germline loops: CDR1 LGHNA, CDR2 YNFKEQ. With V trimmed by 1 base and J by 6 bases, 5 bases remained unmatched. The CDR3 contains 15 residues. The CDR3 DNA sequence: TGTGCCAGCAGCCAAGGACAGGGCTTCTCCGGGGAGCTGTTTTTT. Translated, it gives CASSQGQGFSGELFF.

A few counts support this clone. The genes are TRBV27 and TRBJ2-7; perhaps TRBD1 as D (6 bases). Trimming left V 6 bases short and J 3 bases short, with 12 bases between. Germline values: CDR1 MNHEY, CDR2 SMNVEV (reference sequence). CDR3 length: 13 residues. CDR3 sequence (DNA): TGTGCCAGCAGACAGGACAGACGCTACGAGCAGTACTTC. This encodes CASRQDRRYEQYF.

The table lists this clone with a few counts. The chain employs TRBV27 and TRBJ2-1; 7 nucleotides line up with TRBD1. This CDR3 has 11 residues. Germline lookup yields CDR1 MNHEY and CDR2 SMNVEV (reference sequence). After removal of 5 bases from V and 15 bases from J, the junction contained 7 bases not matched to a gene. CDR3: CASSHRGDRFF. In nucleotides, the CDR3 is TGTGCCAGCAGTCACAGGGGTGATAGGTTCTTC.

V is TRBV5-1 and J is TRBJ2-3; TRBD2 matches 7 bases. V lost 0 bases to trimming and J lost 3 bases; unmatched junction nucleotides: 10. From germline, CDR1 is SGHRS and CDR2 YFSETQ. This CDR3 spans 17 amino acids. The CDR3 protein is CASSLAVWRGRTDTQYF. DNA for the CDR3: TGCGCCAGCAGCTTGGCCGTATGGCGGGGGAGAACAGATACGCAGTATTTT.

This rearrangement joins TRBV28 to TRBJ2-7, with 7 bases aligning to TRBD1. Germline-derived CDR1 and CDR2 are MDHEN and SYDVKM. The CDR3 totals 14 residues. V lost 7 bases, J lost 3 bases, and 9 bases stayed unmatched. This chain's CDR3 is CASTRGDSVYEQYF. The CDR3 region has the DNA TGTGCCAGCACTCGAGGGGACAGTGTCTACGAGCAGTACTTC.

This chain links TRBV5-1 with TRBJ2-1, with 9 bases matching TRBD2. Losses at the gene ends were 4 bases for V and 10 bases for J; bases not matched to a gene: 15. Germline assignment: CDR1 SGHRS and CDR2 YFSETQ. The CDR3 is made up of 16 amino acids. CDR3 amino acids: CASSPGGGRAWKEQFF. CDR3 DNA: TGCGCCAGCAGCCCCGGGGGCGGGAGGGCCTGGAAGGAGCAGTTCTTC.